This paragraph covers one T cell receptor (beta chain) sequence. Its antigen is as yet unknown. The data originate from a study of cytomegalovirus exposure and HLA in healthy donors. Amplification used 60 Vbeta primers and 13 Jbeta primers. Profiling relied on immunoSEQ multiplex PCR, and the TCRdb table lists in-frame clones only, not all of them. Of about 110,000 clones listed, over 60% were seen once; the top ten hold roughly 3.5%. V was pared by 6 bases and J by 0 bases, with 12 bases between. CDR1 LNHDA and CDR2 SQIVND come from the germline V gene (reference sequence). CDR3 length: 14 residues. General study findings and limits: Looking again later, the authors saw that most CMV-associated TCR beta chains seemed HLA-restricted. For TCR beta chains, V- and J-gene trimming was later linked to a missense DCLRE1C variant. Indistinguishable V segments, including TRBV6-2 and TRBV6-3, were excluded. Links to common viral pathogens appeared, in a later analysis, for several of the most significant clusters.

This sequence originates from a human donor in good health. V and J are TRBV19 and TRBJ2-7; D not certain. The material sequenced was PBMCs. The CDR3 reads CASSRPGLSYEQYF. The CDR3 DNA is TGTGCCAGTAGCAGACCGGGTCTCTCCTACGAGCAGTACTTC.